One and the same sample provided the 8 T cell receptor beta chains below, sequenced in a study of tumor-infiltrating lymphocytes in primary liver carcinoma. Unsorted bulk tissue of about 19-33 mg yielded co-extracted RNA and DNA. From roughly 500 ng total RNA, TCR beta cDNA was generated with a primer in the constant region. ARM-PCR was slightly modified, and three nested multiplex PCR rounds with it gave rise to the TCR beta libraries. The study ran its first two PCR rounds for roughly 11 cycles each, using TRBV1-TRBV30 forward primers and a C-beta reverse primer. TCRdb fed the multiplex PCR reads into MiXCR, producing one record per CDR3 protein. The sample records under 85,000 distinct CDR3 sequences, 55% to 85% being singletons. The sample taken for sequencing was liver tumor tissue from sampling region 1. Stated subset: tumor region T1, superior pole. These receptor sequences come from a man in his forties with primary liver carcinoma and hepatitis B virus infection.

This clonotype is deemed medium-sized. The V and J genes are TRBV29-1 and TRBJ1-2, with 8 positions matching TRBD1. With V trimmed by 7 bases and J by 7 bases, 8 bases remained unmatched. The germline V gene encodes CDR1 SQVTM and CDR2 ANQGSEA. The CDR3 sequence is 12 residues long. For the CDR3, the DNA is TGCAGCGCTTCGGACAGGGTCGTTGGCTACACCTTC. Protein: CSASDRVVGYTF.

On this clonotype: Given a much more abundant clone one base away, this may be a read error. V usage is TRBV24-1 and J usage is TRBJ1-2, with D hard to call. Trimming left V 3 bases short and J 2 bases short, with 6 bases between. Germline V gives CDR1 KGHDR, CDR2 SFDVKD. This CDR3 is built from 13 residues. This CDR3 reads CATSDRQNYGYTF. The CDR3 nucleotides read TGTGCCACCAGTGATAGGCAGAACTATGGCTACACCTTC.

The CDR3 reads CASSLDRDMGRRYTEAFF. The CDR3 DNA sequence: TGTGCCAGCAGCTTAGACAGGGACATGGGGCGCCGGTACACTGAAGCTTTCTTT. The rearrangement links TRBV11-2 to TRBJ1-1; TRBD1 might be the D (6 bases). The CDR3 length is 18 residues. Germline assignment: CDR1 SGHAT and CDR2 FQNNGV. The V end lost 0 bases, the J end lost 3 bases, and 20 bases lay between the germline ends.

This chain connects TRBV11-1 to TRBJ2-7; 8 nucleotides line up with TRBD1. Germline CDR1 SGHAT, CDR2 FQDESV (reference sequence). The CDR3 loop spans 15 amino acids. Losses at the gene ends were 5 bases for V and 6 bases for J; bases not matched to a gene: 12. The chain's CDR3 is CASSHGQGIICEQYF. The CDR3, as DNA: TGTGCCAGCAGCCATGGACAGGGAATAATTTGCGAGCAGTACTTC. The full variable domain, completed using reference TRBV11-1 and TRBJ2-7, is EAEVAQSPRYKITEKSQAVAFWCDPISGHATLYWYRQILGQGPELLVQFQDESVVDDSQLPKDRFSAERLKGVDSTLKIQPAELGDSAMYLCASSHGQGIICEQYFGPGTRLTVT.

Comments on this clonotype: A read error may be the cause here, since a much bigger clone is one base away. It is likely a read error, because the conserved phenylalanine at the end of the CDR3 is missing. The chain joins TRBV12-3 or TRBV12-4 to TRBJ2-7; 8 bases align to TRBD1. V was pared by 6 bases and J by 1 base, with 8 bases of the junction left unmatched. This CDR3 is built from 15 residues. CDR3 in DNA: TGTGCCAGCAGCAGTACAGGGGGGTTGTCCTACGAGCAGTACCTC. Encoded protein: CASSSTGGLSYEQYL.

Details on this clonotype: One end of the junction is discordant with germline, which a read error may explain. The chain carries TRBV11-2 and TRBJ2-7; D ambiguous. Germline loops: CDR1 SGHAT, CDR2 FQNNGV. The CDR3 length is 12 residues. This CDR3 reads CASSLLCGELYF. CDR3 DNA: TGTGCCAGCAGTCTCCTGTGTGGCGAGCTGTACTTC.

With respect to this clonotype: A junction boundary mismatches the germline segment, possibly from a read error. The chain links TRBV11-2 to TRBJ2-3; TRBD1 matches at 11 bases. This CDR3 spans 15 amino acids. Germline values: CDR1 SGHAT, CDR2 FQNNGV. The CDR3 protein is CAISSRTGGMDTHYF. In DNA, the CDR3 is TGTGCCATCAGCTCCCGGACAGGGGGCATGGATACACACTATTTT.

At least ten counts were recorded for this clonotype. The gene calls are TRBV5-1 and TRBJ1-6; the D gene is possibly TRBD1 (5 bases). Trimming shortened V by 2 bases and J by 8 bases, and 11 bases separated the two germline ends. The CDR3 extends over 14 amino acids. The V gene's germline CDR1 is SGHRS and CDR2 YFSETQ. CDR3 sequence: CASSFPGKDSPLHF. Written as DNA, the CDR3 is TGCGCCAGCAGCTTTCCAGGGAAGGATTCACCCCTCCACTTT.